Presented here are 26 T cell receptor beta chains from one specimen sequenced in a study of human T cells and chemical hapten exposure. TCRdb itself ran the RACE reads through MiXCR, one entry per CDR3 protein. The profile shows 75,000 to 80,000 distinct CDR3 sequences, 8.6% of them singletons. Time point indicated: healthy volunteer bleed at 6 weeks. From whole blood left unfractionated, total RNA was extracted. The sequenced material came from whole blood. The receptors were sampled from a female donor in good health. Some clones in this sample may be carry-over from other donors' samples.

The CDR3 protein is CASSPSMIGSTDTQYF. As DNA, the CDR3 is TGTGCCAGCTCACCATCCATGATAGGGTCCACAGATACGCAGTATTTT. The V and J genes are TRBV18 and TRBJ2-3; D remains unclear. V was cut by 2 bases and J by 2 bases, with 14 bases left in between. The germline V gene encodes CDR1 KGHSH and CDR2 LQKENI. The CDR3 is 16 residues long.

This clonotype appeared many times. This chain uses TRBV7-2 with TRBJ1-6, with unresolved D. The germline V gene has CDR1 SGHTA and CDR2 FQGNSA. V was trimmed by 5 bases and J by 1 base, leaving 3 bases between them. CDR3 length: 13 amino acids. DNA for the CDR3: TGTGCCAGCAGCCAATCCTATAATTCACCCCTCCACTTT. It codes for CASSQSYNSPLHF. The complete variable domain, with remaining parts taken from reference TRBV7-2 and TRBJ1-6, reads GAGVSQSPSNKVTEKGKDVELRCDPISGHTALYWYRQSLGQGLEFLIYFQGNSAPDKSGLPSDRFSAERTGGSVSTLTIQRTQQEDSAVYLCASSQSYNSPLHFGNGTRLTVT.

This clonotype was observed a few times. The chain combines TRBV29-1 with TRBJ1-5, with 7 bases fitting TRBD1. This CDR3 has 14 residues. Germline V gene sequence: CDR1 SQVTM, CDR2 ANQGSEA. V lost 4 bases and J lost 4; bases outside the gene matches: 7. In nucleotides, the CDR3 is TGCAGCGTTGTGCCGACAGGGTGGAATCAGCCCCAGCATTTT. This gives the protein CSVVPTGWNQPQHF.

This clonotype was seen many times. V usage is TRBV29-1 and J usage is TRBJ1-1, with 9 bases fitting TRBD1. Germline V gene lookup returns CDR1 SQVTM and CDR2 ANQGSEA. The CDR3 extends over 13 amino acids. Germline trimming cut 5 bases from V and 4 bases from J; bases unmatched to any gene: 5. The DNA of the CDR3 is TGCAGCGTTCAACAGGGGGCAAGCACTGAAGCTTTCTTT. This sequence encodes CSVQQGASTEAFF.

This sequence joins TRBV12-3 or TRBV12-4 and TRBJ2-7, with 10 bases lining up with TRBD1. V was clipped by 6 bases and J by 6 bases; unmatched bases: 8. CDR3 length: 14 amino acids. The CDR3: CASSLRGQGIEQYF. The CDR3 region has the DNA TGTGCCAGCAGCCTAAGGGGACAGGGGATCGAGCAGTACTTC.

At least ten counts were recorded for this clonotype. J is TRBJ2-4 and V is TRBV24-1; TRBD1 is a possible D gene (5 bases). The V end was cut by 4 bases, the J end by 0 bases, with 9 bases between. This CDR3 comprises 15 residues. CDR1 and CDR2 from the germline V gene are KGHDR and SFDVKD. CDR3 protein: CATSDPTAAKNIQYF. For the CDR3, the DNA is TGTGCCACCAGTGACCCGACAGCAGCCAAAAACATTCAGTACTTC.

Written as DNA, the CDR3 is TGTGCCAGCAGTTTTTCAGGGGGCGGAGGAGAGACCCAGTACTTC. Protein product: CASSFSGGGGETQYF. This chain connects TRBV12-3 or TRBV12-4 to TRBJ2-5; 8 positions agree with TRBD1. After removal of 3 bases from V and 4 bases from J, the junction contained 7 bases not matched to a gene. The CDR3 is made up of 15 amino acids.

This clonotype was found many times. The rearrangement joins TRBV6-2 or TRBV6-3 to TRBJ1-2; D remains ambiguous. V was shortened by 2 bases and J by 6 bases, with 13 bases between the two germline ends. This CDR3 has 14 residues. Germline V lookup: CDR1 MNHEY, CDR2 SVGEGT. The CDR3 DNA sequence: TGTGCCAGCAGTTACCCAGGACTGACAAATGGCTACACCTTC. Its translation: CASSYPGLTNGYTF.

This clonotype was picked up many times. The V and J genes are TRBV20-1 and TRBJ1-1; the match to TRBD1 covers 11 bases. V shed 5 bases and J 4 bases; nucleotides not matched to a gene: 3. The CDR3 spans 13 residues. CDR1 and CDR2 (germline): DFQATT, SNEGSKA (reference sequence). The CDR3 sequence: CSAQGTGGTEAFF. CDR3 DNA: TGCAGTGCTCAAGGGACAGGGGGCACTGAAGCTTTCTTT.

V gene TRBV4-3 combines with J gene TRBJ1-3; a weak D match, TRBD1 (5 bases). The CDR3 runs 16 residues. The germline CDR1 and CDR2 sequences are LGHNA and YSLEER. Trimming stripped 0 bases from V and 0 bases from J, with 9 bases between. CDR3 nucleotides: TGCGCCAGCAGCCAAGACCAGGGTAGCTCTGGAAACACCATATATTTT. As protein: CASSQDQGSSGNTIYF.

V gene TRBV6-5 combines with J gene TRBJ1-5, with unresolved D. V was clipped by 5 bases and J by 9 bases, with 14 bases between them. There are 13 residues in the CDR3. CDR1 is MNHEY and CDR2 is SVGAGI in the germline V gene. The CDR3 region is CASSRAAQGPQHF. The CDR3 DNA sequence: TGTGCCAGCAGTCGGGCAGCCCAAGGGCCCCAGCATTTT.

There are many counts of this clonotype. The chain uses TRBV20-1 and TRBJ2-3; D unclear. There are 12 residues in the CDR3. Trimming shortened V by 1 base and J by 6 bases, and 8 bases separated the two germline ends. Germline-derived CDR1 and CDR2 are DFQATT and SNEGSKA (reference sequence). CDR3 DNA sequence: TGCAGTGCTAGAGGTAGCTTGGATACGCAGTATTTT. Translating it yields CSARGSLDTQYF.

At least ten counts were recorded for this clonotype. V and J are TRBV6-2 or TRBV6-3 and TRBJ1-4; D remains unclear. Germline CDR1 and CDR2: MNHEY and SVGEGT. CDR3 length: 12 amino acids. Trimming stripped 4 bases from V and 8 bases from J, with 8 bases between. The CDR3: CASSLIREKLFF. CDR3 coding DNA: TGTGCCAGCAGTTTGATCCGGGAAAAACTGTTTTTT.

The V gene is TRBV20-1, the J gene TRBJ1-5, with D uncertain. Trimming left V 3 bases short and J 4 bases short, with 22 bases between. This CDR3 has 17 residues. Germline CDR1 reads DFQATT; CDR2 reads SNEGSKA (reference sequence). CDR3 protein: CSASLLFAGDSNQPQHF. CDR3 DNA: TGCAGTGCTAGTCTACTTTTCGCCGGGGATTCGAATCAGCCCCAGCATTTT.

This clonotype was detected a few times. This CDR3 reads CATTLIGGTGVPTEAFF. DNA for the CDR3: TGTGCCACCACCCTGATTGGAGGGACAGGGGTACCCACTGAAGCTTTCTTT. The rearrangement joins TRBV15 to TRBJ1-1, with 10 nucleotides matching TRBD1. This CDR3 region has 17 residues. Germline CDR1 is LNHNV and CDR2 is YYDKDF (reference sequence). Germline trimming cut 7 bases from V and 4 bases from J; bases unmatched to any gene: 15.

This clonotype was seen many times. This rearrangement joins TRBV7-2 to TRBJ1-1; no clear D gene. Germline V gene sequence: CDR1 SGHTA, CDR2 FQGNSA. V dropped 0 bases and J dropped 2 bases, with 7 bases sitting between them. The CDR3 covers 14 residues. The CDR3 here is CASSLAGSNTEAFF. In DNA, the CDR3 is TGTGCCAGCAGCTTAGCGGGGTCAAACACTGAAGCTTTCTTT.

Note on this clonotype: Relative to the germline gene, one junction end is altered; a read error may explain this. The chain joins TRBV7-6 to TRBJ2-2, with a tentative D call TRBD2 (6 bases). The CDR3 totals 14 residues. Per germline, CDR1 SGHVS and CDR2 FNYEAQ. CDR3 DNA sequence: TGTGCCAGCATCTTACCGGGACTGGACGGGGAGCTGTTTTTT. As protein: CASILPGLDGELFF.

This clonotype has ten or more counts. The V call is TRBV29-1, the J call TRBJ2-3; D is possibly TRBD1 (5 bases). The germline V gene encodes CDR1 SQVTM and CDR2 ANQGSEA. The CDR3 loop spans 12 amino acids. The V and J ends lost 6 bases and 1 base respectively, with 8 bases between them. This chain's CDR3 is CSVGQRTDTQYF. As DNA, the CDR3 is TGCAGCGTAGGACAACGCACAGATACGCAGTATTTT.

This clonotype was seen at least ten times. The genes are TRBV18 and TRBJ2-7, with D hard to call. Trimming pared 0 bases from V and 12 bases from J, leaving 15 bases between. The CDR3 has 13 residues. Germline loops: CDR1 KGHSH, CDR2 LQKENI. CDR3 loop: CASSPPPGEDRYF. CDR3 nucleotides: TGTGCCAGCTCACCACCGCCCGGCGAGGACCGGTACTTC.

The V and J genes are TRBV12-3 or TRBV12-4 and TRBJ1-2; D possibly corresponds to TRBD1 (6 bases). This CDR3 contains 15 residues. Trimming took 6 bases from V and 5 from J, leaving 19 bases between them. The CDR3 DNA sequence: TGTGCCAGCAGCTCCCTTTTGGGGGCCGGGTATGGCTACACCTTC. It specifies CASSSLLGAGYGYTF.

The chain employs TRBV5-5 and TRBJ2-6, with 7 bases lining up with TRBD1. Germline V gives CDR1 SGHKS, CDR2 YYEKEE (reference sequence). The CDR3 extends over 19 amino acids. V shed 3 bases and J 0 bases; nucleotides not matched to a gene: 12. CDR3 loop: CASSSDGTDSFSGANVLTF. CDR3 nucleotides: TGTGCCAGCAGCTCTGACGGGACAGATAGTTTCTCTGGGGCCAACGTCCTGACTTTC. Full variable domain (outside the CDR3, taken from reference TRBV5-5 and TRBJ2-6): DAGVTQSPTHLIKTRGQQVTLRCSPISGHKSVSWYQQVLGQGPQFIFQYYEKEERGRGNFPDRFSARQFPNYSSELNVNALLLGDSALYLCASSSDGTDSFSGANVLTFGAGSRLTVL.

On this clonotype itself: A much larger clone differs from this one at a single base, so this may be a read error. V gene TRBV7-3 combines with J gene TRBJ2-7, with TRBD1 matching 7 bases. Trimming took 5 bases from V and 3 from J; bases not matched to a gene: 10. This CDR3 comprises 15 residues. Germline CDR1 SGHTA, CDR2 FQGTGA. The CDR3 DNA follows: TGTGCCAGCAGCCCCACGGGACAGACTTACTACGAGCAGTACTTC. This sequence encodes CASSPTGQTYYEQYF.

In its sample, this clonotype was seen many times. This chain uses TRBV7-2 with TRBJ1-1; TRBD1 aligns across 8 bases. The CDR3 runs to 13 residues. Germline trimming cut 3 bases from V and 7 bases from J; bases unmatched to any gene: 4. The germline V gene encodes CDR1 SGHTA and CDR2 FQGNSA. The chain's CDR3 is CASSLYTGGEAFF. Written as DNA, the CDR3 is TGTGCCAGCAGCTTGTATACAGGGGGTGAAGCTTTCTTT.

This clonotype was counted a few times. V gene TRBV12-3 or TRBV12-4 combines with J gene TRBJ2-7; tentatively, D is TRBD2 (7 bases). V shed 5 bases and J shed 2 bases, with 22 bases lying between them. The CDR3 extends over 17 amino acids. This chain's CDR3 is CASSPGGRTVPAYEQYF. CDR3 nucleotide sequence: TGTGCCAGCAGTCCGGGGGGACGGACAGTTCCAGCCTACGAGCAGTACTTC.

The rearrangement joins TRBV27 to TRBJ1-5; no clear D. The CDR3 runs to 14 residues. Germline CDR1 and CDR2: MNHEY and SMNVEV (reference sequence). V was clipped by 3 bases and J by 0 bases, with 6 bases between them. CDR3: CASSFRGSNQPQHF. The CDR3 DNA follows: TGTGCCAGCAGTTTCCGGGGTAGCAATCAGCCCCAGCATTTT.

The sample holds a few counts of this clonotype. The chain uses TRBV28 and TRBJ2-6; possible D gene TRBD1, 6 bases. V lost 7 bases and J lost 0, with 25 bases in between. The CDR3 contains 20 residues. Germline V gene lookup returns CDR1 MDHEN and CDR2 SYDVKM. In DNA, the CDR3 is TGTGCCAGCACCCCAGTAGGGGGAACGTACCCTCTCTCTGGGGCCAACGTCCTGACTTTC. It yields the protein CASTPVGGTYPLSGANVLTF. The variable domain in full, completed from reference TRBV28 and TRBJ2-6, reads DVKVTQSSRYLVKRTGEKVFLECVQDMDHENMFWYRQDPGLGLRLIYFSYDVKMKEKGDIPEGYSVSREKKERFSLILESASTNQTSMYLCASTPVGGTYPLSGANVLTFGAGSRLTVL.